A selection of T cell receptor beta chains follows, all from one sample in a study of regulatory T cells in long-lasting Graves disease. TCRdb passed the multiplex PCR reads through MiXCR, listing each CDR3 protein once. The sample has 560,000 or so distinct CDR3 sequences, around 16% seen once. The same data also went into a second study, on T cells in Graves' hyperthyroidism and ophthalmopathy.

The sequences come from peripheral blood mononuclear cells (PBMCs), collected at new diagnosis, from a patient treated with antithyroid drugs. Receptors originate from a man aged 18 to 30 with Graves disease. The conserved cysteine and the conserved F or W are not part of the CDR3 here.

SARKGGSGANVLT	TRBV20-1	TRBJ2-6
ASSLSTGVHGYT	TRBV28	TRBJ1-2
ASSKPDDATNEKLF	TRBV7-9	TRBJ1-4
ASSMKQGVAEAF	TRBV19	TRBJ1-1
ASSRDPGYGYT	TRBV7-9	TRBJ1-2
ASQPPRQSGYT	TRBV28	TRBJ1-2
ASSEARLAVSSYEQY	TRBV6-1	TRBJ2-7
ASRRLLDNEQF	TRBV12-3/TRBV12-4	TRBJ2-1
SVDGTGYADTQY	TRBV29-1	TRBJ2-3
ASSLGGAADVAQH	TRBV12-3/TRBV12-4	TRBJ1-5
ASSLALGQGANEQF	TRBV7-2	TRBJ2-1
ASSNGQGSGYEQY	TRBV5-1	TRBJ2-7
SARGAGYGYT	TRBV20-1	TRBJ1-2
ASSQRGLGTGELF	TRBV4-2	TRBJ2-2
ASSRSSSYNEQF	TRBV7-3	TRBJ2-1
ASSVQGTNEKLF	TRBV11-1	TRBJ1-4
ASSSLAWGSYNEQF	TRBV7-9	TRBJ2-1
ASSLVAKNIQY	TRBV7-9	TRBJ2-4
ASSYSGRTGTQY	TRBV12-3/TRBV12-4	TRBJ2-5
ASSYAGTGMETQY	TRBV5-8	TRBJ2-5
ASSLLAGSEQF	TRBV12-3/TRBV12-4	TRBJ2-1
SARVAGEATYNEQF	TRBV20-1	TRBJ2-1
AWGIGGTEAF	TRBV30	TRBJ1-1
ASAARHEQF	TRBV2	TRBJ2-1
SASGVAGATDTQY	TRBV20-1	TRBJ2-3
ASSPDRPPSYNEQF	TRBV28	TRBJ2-1
ASSPGGGRRNTEAF	TRBV4-1	TRBJ1-1
ASSSPLGDRGMETQY	TRBV7-9	TRBJ2-5
ASSQGQGRDYT	TRBV4-1	TRBJ1-2